This T cell receptor beta chain stems from a study of blood T cell repertoires in COVID-19. Points on this clone: An end of the junction differs from the germline gene, which may be a read error. This same CDR3 is encoded by further DNA sequences in the sample.

This CDR3 spans 16 amino acids. The germline gives CDR1 MNHNY, CDR2 SVGAGI (reference sequence). Data came from immunoSEQ multiplex PCR; TCRdb stores just in-frame clones and leaves some out. The data show around 64,000 clones, roughly 90% seen once. This chain uses TRBV6-6 with TRBJ2-2; a possible D gene is TRBD1 (5 bases). Sample: peripheral blood. The receptor comes from a man aged 25 to 45 with acute or convalescent COVID-19. The CDR3 nucleotides are TGCGCCAGCAGTTACTCGTACAGGTCGAACACCGGGGAGCTGTTTTTT. Translation gives CASSYSYRSNTGELFF.